This T cell receptor (beta chain) derives from a study of blood T cell repertoires in COVID-19. Study details: Spain, Italy and the United States supplied samples that represented acute and convalescent COVID-19.

CDR3 length: 16 amino acids. The germline CDR1 and CDR2 sequences are SGHRS and YFSETQ. Trimming took 0 bases from V and 5 from J, leaving 16 bases between them. The method was immunoSEQ multiplex PCR; TCRdb's version includes in-frame clones alone and lacks a portion of them. The table records roughly 130,000 clones, around 83% of them present only once. The TCR was taken from a woman aged 45-60 years with acute or convalescent COVID-19. The rearrangement joins TRBV5-1 to TRBJ2-3; TRBD2 might be the D (5 bases). Sequencing input: peripheral blood. Here the CDR3 DNA reads TGCGCCAGCAGCTTGGGGGTAGCGCCGAGTCAAGATACGCAGTATTTT. This translates into CASSLGVAPSQDTQYF.